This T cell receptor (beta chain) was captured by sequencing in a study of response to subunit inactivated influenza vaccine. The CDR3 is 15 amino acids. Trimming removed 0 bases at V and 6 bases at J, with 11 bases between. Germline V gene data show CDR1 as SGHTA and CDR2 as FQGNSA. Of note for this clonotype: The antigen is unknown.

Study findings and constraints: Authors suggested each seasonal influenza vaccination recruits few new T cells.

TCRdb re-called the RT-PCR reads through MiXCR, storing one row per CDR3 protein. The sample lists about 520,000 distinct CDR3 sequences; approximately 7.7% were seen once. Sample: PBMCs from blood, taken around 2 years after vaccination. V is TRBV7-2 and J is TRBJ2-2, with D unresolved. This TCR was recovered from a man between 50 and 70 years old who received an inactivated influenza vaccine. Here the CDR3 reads CASSLALGRAGELFF. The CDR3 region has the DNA TGTGCCAGCAGCTTAGCGCTTGGACGGGCCGGGGAGCTGTTTTTT.